Listed below are T cell receptor beta chains from one sample, sequenced in a study of shared clonotypes between healthy human individuals. Some clones are missing from TCRdb's copy, which holds only in-frame ones; the method was immunoSEQ multiplex PCR. Seen here are around 2.5 million clones, more than 85% observed once, and the top ten hold 0.35% to 0.45%. The specimen was naive CD4+ T cells from PBMCs. The source is a man younger than 35 in good health. Some clones in this sample may be carry-over from other donors' samples. The CDR3 runs from the conserved cysteine through the conserved F or W. The order of the fields is CDR3 protein, J gene, D gene, V gene. A D gene is named only where the DNA matches it firmly.

CASRQLQETQYF TRBJ2-5 . TRBV2
CASSFLAGTEAFF TRBJ1-1 . TRBV19
CASSVGRESGYTF TRBJ1-2 . TRBV25-1
CATRRDTGELFF TRBJ2-2 . TRBV2
CSARRQREQFF TRBJ2-1 . TRBV20-1
CASNLGARDEQYF TRBJ2-7 . TRBV5-6
CASSQSDTGNQPQHF TRBJ1-5 . TRBV4-2
CASSIEKGSYGYTF TRBJ1-2 . TRBV19
CASGEGWVRELFF TRBJ2-2 . TRBV28
CASSLTDSEDTIYF TRBJ1-3 . TRBV5-1
CASSRDRVYEQYF TRBJ2-7 TRBD1 TRBV6-6
CAWSKRENARANYGYTF TRBJ1-2 . TRBV30
CASSLEGRNTEAFF TRBJ1-1 . TRBV5-1
CASSLYGGAHTEAFF TRBJ1-1 . TRBV28
CASRTMASGKYEQYF . TRBD2 TRBV6-5
CSVDENYGYTF TRBJ1-2 . TRBV29-1
CSVDTLAQREAFF TRBJ1-1 . TRBV29-1
CASSLGGTGSYNEQFF TRBJ2-1 . TRBV28
CASSYSTGGYDEQYF TRBJ2-7 TRBD1 TRBV6-5
CASSSKDRGLGGELFF TRBJ2-2 TRBD1 TRBV7-9
CASSSLAGVRNEQFF TRBJ2-1 TRBD2 TRBV14
CASHGWGREGEQYF TRBJ2-7 TRBD2 TRBV6-5
CASSAGGQTYGYTF TRBJ1-2 . TRBV5-1
CASSDIRGRLQETQYF TRBJ2-5 TRBD1 TRBV28
CASRRLAGISEQFF TRBJ2-1 . TRBV2
CASSQGREFPYNEQFF TRBJ2-1 TRBD2 TRBV4-1
CASSLDRGRYLNYGYTF TRBJ1-2 TRBD1 TRBV7-2
CASSENRGLGGYTF TRBJ1-2 TRBD1 TRBV2
CAISWADRGSREQYF TRBJ2-7 TRBD1 TRBV10-1
CASGLVGAAFF TRBJ1-1 . TRBV2
CASSYDENYGYTF TRBJ1-2 . TRBV7-6
CASSLVASSYNEQFF TRBJ2-1 . TRBV19
CASSRQGVDSYEQYF TRBJ2-7 TRBD1 TRBV6-1
CASSRQLAGGPGELFF TRBJ2-2 TRBD2 TRBV19
CAWSPKYRGDQPQHF TRBJ1-5 TRBD1 TRBV30
CASSDSQRDEKLFF TRBJ1-4 . TRBV6-1
CAISRLAGEDSEQYF TRBJ2-7 TRBD2 TRBV10-3
CASSPQGSIRPGNTIYF TRBJ1-3 . TRBV7-2
CASSLGGWEYQPQHF TRBJ1-5 . TRBV28
CASSIGQIYRETQYF TRBJ2-5 . TRBV19
CASAGKTNQPQHF TRBJ1-5 . TRBV6-5
CASSPKQGGSDEQYF TRBJ2-7 . TRBV18
CASSQVAAYEQYF TRBJ2-7 . TRBV4-2
CASSGLKGGSNQPQHF TRBJ1-5 . TRBV6-1
CASSSQGLNTEAFF TRBJ1-1 TRBD1 TRBV5-1
CASSFPGRLNEKLFF TRBJ1-4 . TRBV28
CASSLGSKAGEYNEQFF TRBJ2-1 TRBD2 TRBV5-1
CASSGPYSNQPQHF TRBJ1-5 . TRBV19
CASRPDGLGPQHF TRBJ1-5 . TRBV6-5
CASGPWGGNTGELFF TRBJ2-2 . TRBV13
CASSPLERDREQYF TRBJ2-7 TRBD2 TRBV27
CASSYSGGSYEQYF TRBJ2-7 . TRBV6-5
CATTGGSGNTEAFF TRBJ1-1 TRBD1 TRBV5-1
CASSRQGREQYF TRBJ2-7 TRBD1 TRBV11-2
CASSQDRFYEQYF TRBJ2-7 . TRBV4-3